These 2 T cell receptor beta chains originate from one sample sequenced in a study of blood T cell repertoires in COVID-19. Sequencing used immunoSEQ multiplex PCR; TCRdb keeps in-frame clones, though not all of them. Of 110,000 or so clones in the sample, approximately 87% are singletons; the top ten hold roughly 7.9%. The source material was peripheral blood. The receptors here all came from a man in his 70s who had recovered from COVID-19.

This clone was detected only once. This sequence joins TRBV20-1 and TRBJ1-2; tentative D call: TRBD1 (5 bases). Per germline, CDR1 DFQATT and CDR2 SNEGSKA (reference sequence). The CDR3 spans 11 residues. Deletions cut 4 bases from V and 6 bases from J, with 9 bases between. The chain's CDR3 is CSAMQGDGYTF. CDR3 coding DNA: TGCAGTGCTATGCAGGGCGATGGCTACACCTTC.

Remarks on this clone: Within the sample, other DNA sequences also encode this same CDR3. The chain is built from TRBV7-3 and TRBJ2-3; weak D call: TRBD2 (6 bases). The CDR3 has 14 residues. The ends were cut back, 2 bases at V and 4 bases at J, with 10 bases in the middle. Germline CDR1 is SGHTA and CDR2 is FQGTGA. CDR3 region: CASSLGGIPDTQYF. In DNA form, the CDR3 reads TGTGCCAGCAGCTTAGGCGGGATCCCAGATACGCAGTATTTT.